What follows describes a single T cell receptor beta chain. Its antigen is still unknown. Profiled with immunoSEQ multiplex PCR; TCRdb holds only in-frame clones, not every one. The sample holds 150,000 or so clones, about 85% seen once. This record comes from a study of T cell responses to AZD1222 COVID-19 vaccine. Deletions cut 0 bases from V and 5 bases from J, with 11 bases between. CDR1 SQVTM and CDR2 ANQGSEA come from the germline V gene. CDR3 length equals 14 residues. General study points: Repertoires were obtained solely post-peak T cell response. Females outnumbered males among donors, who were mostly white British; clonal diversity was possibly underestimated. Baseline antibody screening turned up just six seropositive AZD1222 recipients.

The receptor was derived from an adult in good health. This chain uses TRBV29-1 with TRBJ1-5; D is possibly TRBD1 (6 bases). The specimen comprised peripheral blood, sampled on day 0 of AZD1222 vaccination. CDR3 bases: TGCAGCGTTGAAGAAGGGGGAAACGATCAGCCCCAGCATTTT. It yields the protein CSVEEGGNDQPQHF.